Listed below are T cell receptor beta chains from one sample, sequenced in a study of CD8 T cells in Susac syndrome. TCRdb recomputed calls from the immunoSEQ multiplex PCR reads with MiXCR, one row per CDR3 protein. The sample has about 150,000 distinct CDR3 sequences, over 85% seen once. Sequenced sample: CD8+ T cells from PBMCs. These receptors all come from a human donor with multiple sclerosis. Both conserved end residues are part of each CDR3. D genes are given only for firm matches.

j_gene | v_gene | d_gene | CDR3aa
TRBJ2-5 | TRBV29-1 | . | CSVEGEQETQYF
TRBJ2-1 | TRBV13 | TRBD1 | CASGRGSRGRLDPNEQFF
TRBJ1-1 | TRBV27 | . | CASKVQRQHFEAFF
TRBJ1-5 | TRBV7-9 | TRBD1 | CASSSRDRGIEQPQHF
TRBJ2-7 | TRBV2 | . | CASSVPDEQYF
TRBJ1-2 | TRBV27 | . | CASSPSLGAVNYGYTF
TRBJ2-1 | TRBV20-1 | TRBD2 | CSARDRTSGGNEQFF
TRBJ2-7 | TRBV27 | . | CASSLRLADEQYF
TRBJ1-1 | TRBV4-1 | . | CASSQDLRGVEAFF
TRBJ1-4 | TRBV2 | . | CASSDRVREKLFF
TRBJ1-1 | TRBV29-1 | . | CSVPGREEAFF
TRBJ1-5 | TRBV12-3/TRBV12-4 | . | CASSPGGSSNQPQHF
TRBJ2-7 | TRBV19 | . | CASSISQGGEQYF
TRBJ1-1 | TRBV29-1 | TRBD1 | CSALGTGPMNTEAFF
TRBJ2-7 | TRBV20-1 | . | CSARARGEYYEQYF
TRBJ2-7 | TRBV27 | TRBD2 | CASRLGGGPAYEQYF
TRBJ1-3 | TRBV12-3/TRBV12-4 | . | CASSPLPGNTIYF
TRBJ2-3 | TRBV2 | . | CASNSDAQVMGTDTQYF
TRBJ2-3 | TRBV7-9 | TRBD1 | CASSWDRGVTDTQYF
TRBJ2-2 | TRBV20-1 | TRBD2 | CSARDSLAGITGELFF